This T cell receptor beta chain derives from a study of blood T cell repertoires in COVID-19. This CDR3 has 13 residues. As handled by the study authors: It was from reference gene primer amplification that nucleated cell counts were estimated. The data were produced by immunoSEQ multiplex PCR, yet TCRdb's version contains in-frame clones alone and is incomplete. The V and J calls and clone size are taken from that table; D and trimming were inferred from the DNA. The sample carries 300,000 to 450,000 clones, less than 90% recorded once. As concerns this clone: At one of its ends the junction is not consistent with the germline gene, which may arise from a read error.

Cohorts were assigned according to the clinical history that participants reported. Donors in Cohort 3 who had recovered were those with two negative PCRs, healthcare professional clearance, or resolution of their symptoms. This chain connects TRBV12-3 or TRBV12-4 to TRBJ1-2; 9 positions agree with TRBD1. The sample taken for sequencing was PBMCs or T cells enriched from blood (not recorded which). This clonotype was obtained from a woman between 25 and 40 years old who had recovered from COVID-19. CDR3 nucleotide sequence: TGTGCCAGCAGTTCCCAATCCCCGGGACAGGGATCCTTC. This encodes CASSSQSPGQGSF.